These 6 T cell receptor beta chains originate from one sample sequenced in a study of blood T cell repertoires in COVID-19. The repertoire was sequenced with immunoSEQ multiplex PCR; TCRdb's copy has only in-frame clones and lacks some. The sample has approximately 100,000 clones, about 89% seen once. Material: peripheral blood. All receptors derive from a human donor with acute or convalescent COVID-19. The donor label of this sample is uncertain.

The chain has TRBV28 and TRBJ2-7, with 12 bases matching TRBD1. The CDR3 runs 15 residues. Germline lookup yields CDR1 MDHEN and CDR2 SYDVKM. The V and J ends lost 5 bases and 4 bases, in that order; junction bases with no gene match: 6. CDR3 protein: CASSLGQGAFYEQYF. CDR3 nucleotide sequence: TGTGCCAGCAGTCTGGGACAGGGGGCATTTTACGAGCAGTACTTC.

The chain employs TRBV28 and TRBJ1-3; D gene unclear. The CDR3 loop spans 14 amino acids. Germline V gene sequence: CDR1 MDHEN, CDR2 SYDVKM. V was shortened by 3 bases and J by 5 bases, with 11 bases between the two germline ends. The CDR3 loop is CASSFDGGRNTIYF. In DNA, the CDR3 is TGTGCCAGCAGTTTTGATGGTGGGCGAAACACCATATATTTT.

The chain uses TRBV27 and TRBJ1-1; TRBD1 might be the D (6 bases). This CDR3 spans 15 amino acids. Germline V gene sequence: CDR1 MNHEY, CDR2 SMNVEV (reference sequence). Trimming stripped 6 bases from V and 1 base from J, with 15 bases between. The CDR3 region is CASSKTGHQNTEAFF. CDR3 nucleotides: TGTGCCAGCAGCAAAACGGGACACCAGAACACTGAAGCTTTCTTT.

The V call is TRBV19, the J call TRBJ1-2; 7 nucleotides agree with TRBD1. Germline V gene lookup returns CDR1 LNHDA and CDR2 SQIVND (reference sequence). V gave up 2 bases and J gave up 4 bases; unmatched junction bases: 7. This CDR3 region has 15 residues. The CDR3 reads CASSIPNDRVYGYTF. Here the CDR3 DNA reads TGTGCCAGTAGTATACCCAACGACAGGGTCTATGGCTACACCTTC.

The chain has TRBV28 and TRBJ1-2; a weak D match, TRBD1 (5 bases). This CDR3 region has 12 residues. V was pared by 3 bases and J by 4 bases, with 6 bases between. Germline CDR1 and CDR2: MDHEN and SYDVKM. CDR3 region: CASSFGGYGYTF. CDR3 bases: TGTGCCAGCAGTTTCGGGGGCTATGGCTACACCTTC.

In DNA, the CDR3 is TGCAGGACGGGGGAAGGGACTGAAGCTTTCTTT. Its translation is CRTGEGTEAFF. The chain employs TRBV20-1 and TRBJ1-1; possibly TRBD1 for D (5 bases). This CDR3 is built from 11 residues. The V gene's germline CDR1 is DFQATT and CDR2 SNEGSKA (reference sequence).